This T cell receptor beta chain was observed in a study of CD8 T cells in Susac syndrome. Points from the study as a whole: That the number of individuals in its TCR sequencing and HLA analysis was relatively small was acknowledged by the study.

Reverse transcription of about 0.45 to 1 ug RNA was performed with random hexamers. By means of immunoSEQ multiplex PCR, TCR beta CDR3 spanning 54 Vbeta and 13 Jbeta underwent amplification. TCRdb reanalysed the immunoSEQ multiplex PCR reads using MiXCR and keeps one entry per CDR3 protein. The sample includes roughly 200,000 distinct CDR3 sequences, roughly 94% seen only once; the top ten take 0.07% to 0.095%. The CDR3 consists of 14 residues. J was trimmed by 9 bases and V by 4 bases; bases with no gene match: 7. Germline CDR1 reads SGDLS; CDR2 reads YYNGEE. In contrast to the negatively isolated CD8+ and CD4+ T cells, TEMRA cells were FACS-enriched. Concerning this clonotype itself: What it recognizes is unknown.

The sequenced material came from CD4+ T cells from PBMCs. The TCR originated in a human donor with multiple sclerosis. V usage is TRBV9 and J usage is TRBJ1-6, with TRBD1 identical over 7 bases. For the CDR3, the DNA is TGTGCCAGCAGCCCCCGACAGGGAGGTTCACCCCTCCACTTT. Residues: CASSPRQGGSPLHF.